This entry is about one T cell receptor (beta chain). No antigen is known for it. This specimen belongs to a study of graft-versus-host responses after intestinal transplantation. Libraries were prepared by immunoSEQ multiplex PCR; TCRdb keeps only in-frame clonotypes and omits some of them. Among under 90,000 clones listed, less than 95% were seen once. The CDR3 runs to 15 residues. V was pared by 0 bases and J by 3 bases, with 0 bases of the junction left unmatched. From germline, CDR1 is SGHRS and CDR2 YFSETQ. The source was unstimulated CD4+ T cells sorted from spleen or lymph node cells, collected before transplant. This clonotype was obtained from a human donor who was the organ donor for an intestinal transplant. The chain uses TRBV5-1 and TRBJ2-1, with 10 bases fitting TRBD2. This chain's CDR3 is CASSLGLAGYNEQFF. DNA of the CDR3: TGCGCCAGCAGCTTGGGACTAGCGGGCTACAATGAGCAGTTCTTC.